Given below is one TCR beta chain in context. Its antigen is undetermined. Treatment meaning: oral pan-JAK inhibitor, 5-10 mg twice daily. The researchers isolated CD4+ and CD8+ T cells from PBMCs by sorting. The data are from a study of CD8+ T cells in alopecia areata. Study outcomes and limitations: Scalp clonality and expanded CD8+ clones among the top 100 fell significantly with tofacitinib.

There are 15 residues in the CDR3. V was clipped by 4 bases and J by 5 bases, with 16 bases between them. Germline loops: CDR1 SGHRS, CDR2 YFSETQ. cDNA serving as the sequencing template came from extracted, reverse transcribed RNA. The repertoire was sequenced with immunoSEQ multiplex PCR; TCRdb's copy has only in-frame clones and lacks some. The table includes about 300,000 clones, roughly 60% detected once. The sample here was CD4+ T cells sorted from blood, taken at week 24, from a patient treated with tofacitinib. The chain links TRBV5-1 to TRBJ1-5; perhaps TRBD1 as D (6 bases). The receptor was isolated from a human donor with alopecia areata. The CDR3 reads CASSPLGGRDQPQHF. As DNA, the CDR3 is TGCGCCAGCAGCCCTCTAGGGGGGCGCGATCAGCCCCAGCATTTT. The full variable domain, completed using reference TRBV5-1 and TRBJ1-5, is KAGVTQTPRYLIKTRGQQVTLSCSPISGHRSVSWYQQTPGQGLQFLFEYFSETQRNKGNFPGRFSGRQFSNSRSEMNVSTLELGDSALYLCASSPLGGRDQPQHFGDGTRLSIL.